The rows below give T cell receptor beta chains drawn from one sample of a study of T cells in Graves' hyperthyroidism and ophthalmopathy. TCRdb independently ran MiXCR on the multiplex PCR reads; one entry per CDR3 protein. The table includes hundreds of thousands of distinct CDR3 sequences, 20% to 30% detected once. Sequencing was performed on blood. These receptors all come from a man in his forties with Graves' hyperthyroidism that later progressed to Graves' ophthalmopathy. The CDR3 runs from the conserved cysteine through the conserved F or W. Fields, in order: V gene, D gene, clone size, J gene, CDR3 protein, CDR3 DNA. The D gene is left open where the match is weak. For some rows the clone size is stated as once, few or many, or as a class when expanded; others skip it.

>TRBV12-3/TRBV12-4|TRBD1|many|TRBJ2-7
CASSAMKGQASEQYF
TGTGCCAGCAGCGCAATGAAGGGACAGGCCAGTGAGCAGTACTTC
>TRBV7-9|-|many|TRBJ2-2
CASSWRATGELFF
TGTGCCAGCAGCTGGAGGGCCACCGGGGAGCTGTTTTTT
>TRBV18|-|many|TRBJ1-1
CASSAGAGTEAFF
TGTGCCAGCTCGGCGGGGGCAGGCACTGAAGCTTTCTTT
>TRBV12-3/TRBV12-4|-|many|TRBJ1-2
CASSFGDTLYGYTF
TGTGCCAGCAGTTTCGGGGACACTCTCTATGGCTACACCTTC
>TRBV7-2|-|-|TRBJ2-5
CASSLVGSGLVQTQYF
TGTGCCAGCAGCTTAGTGGGGTCAGGGCTTGTTCAGACCCAGTACTTC
>TRBV11-2|-|many|TRBJ1-5
CASSLDVGIVNQPQHF
TGTGCCAGCAGCTTAGATGTGGGGATCGTCAATCAGCCCCAGCATTTT
>TRBV12-3/TRBV12-4|-|-|TRBJ1-5
CASSLWRPLYGQPQHF
TGTGCCAGCAGTTTATGGAGGCCTCTGTACGGTCAGCCCCAGCATTTT
>TRBV3-1|-|many|TRBJ2-7
CASSLDAGHGGEQYF
TGTGCCAGCAGCCTCGATGCGGGTCATGGTGGCGAGCAGTACTTC
>TRBV27|-|many|TRBJ2-6
CASSLPRTGANVLTF
TGTGCCAGCAGTCTTCCTAGAACTGGGGCCAACGTCCTGACTTTC
>TRBV2|TRBD1|many|TRBJ2-5
CASRSQGARGETQYF
TGTGCCAGCAGGTCCCAGGGGGCTCGAGGGGAGACCCAGTACTTC